One and the same sample provided the 20 T cell receptor beta chains below, sequenced in a study of blood T cell repertoires in COVID-19. Generated by immunoSEQ multiplex PCR, the TCRdb table keeps only in-frame clones and is missing some. The data contain about 290,000 clones, over 80% of them singletons. The specimen was peripheral blood. Receptor source: a woman aged 50 to 60 with active or convalescent COVID-19.

This CDR3 reads CASSPRTSGQFF. The DNA of the CDR3 is TGTGCCAGCAGTCCTAGGACTAGCGGACAGTTCTTC. The chain links TRBV28 to TRBJ2-1, with TRBD2 matching over 10 bases. Per germline, CDR1 MDHEN and CDR2 SYDVKM. The CDR3 sequence is 12 residues long. V was pared by 5 bases and J by 13 bases, with 5 bases of the junction left unmatched.

The V gene is TRBV19, the J gene TRBJ2-7; tentative D call: TRBD2 (5 bases). The CDR3 is made up of 13 amino acids. Germline CDR1 and CDR2: LNHDA and SQIVND (reference sequence). The V end was cut by 9 bases, the J end by 0 bases, with 12 bases between. CDR3 sequence reads: CASTGRGSYEQYF. The CDR3 region has the DNA TGTGCCAGCACTGGACGGGGCTCCTACGAGCAGTACTTC.

The chain has TRBV27 and TRBJ1-2, with 9 bases matching TRBD1. The CDR3 consists of 14 residues. From germline, CDR1 is MNHEY and CDR2 SMNVEV (reference sequence). Trimming at V came to 6 bases and at J to 4 bases, leaving 6 bases not matched to a gene. DNA for the CDR3: TGTGCCAGCAGGGCGGGACAGGGCCTCTATGGCTACACCTTC. It is translated as CASRAGQGLYGYTF.

The J gene is TRBJ2-5, the V gene TRBV11-3; a weak D match, TRBD1 (5 bases). CDR3 length: 13 amino acids. Germline-derived CDR1 and CDR2 are SGHNT and YENEEA. With 1 base removed from V and 3 bases from J, the gap between germline ends came to 6 bases. The CDR3 nucleotides are TGTGCCAGCAGCTTAGCAGGGAAAGAGACCCAGTACTTC. It yields the protein CASSLAGKETQYF.

The genes are TRBV9 and TRBJ2-1; D gene unclear. Between the trimmed V and J ends, which lost 0 bases and 9 bases, there was a span of 13 bases. The CDR3 spans 14 residues. Per germline, CDR1 SGDLS and CDR2 YYNGEE. The CDR3 DNA follows: TGTGCCAGCAGCGTAGACCGCGGATTCGGTGAGCAGTTCTTC. The encoded protein is CASSVDRGFGEQFF. The full variable domain, with the rest looked up from reference TRBV9 and TRBJ2-1, is DSGVTQTPKHLITATGQRVTLRCSPRSGDLSVYWYQQSLDQGLQFLIQYYNGEERAKGNILERFSAQQFPDLHSELNLSSLELGDSALYFCASSVDRGFGEQFFGPGTRLTVL.

The chain is built from TRBV25-1 and TRBJ2-5; 7 nucleotides align to TRBD2. The germline CDR1 and CDR2 sequences are MGHDK and SYGVNS. CDR3 length equals 15 residues. J was trimmed by 1 base and V by 2 bases; bases with no gene match: 4. CDR3 loop: CASSEPRLAQETQYF. The CDR3 region has the DNA TGTGCCAGCAGTGAACCCCGACTAGCCCAAGAGACCCAGTACTTC.

This chain uses TRBV11-2 with TRBJ1-4; possible D gene TRBD1, 5 bases. The germline V and J ends were trimmed by 6 bases and 9 bases, with 17 bases remaining between them. The CDR3 has 14 residues. Looked up from germline, CDR1 is SGHAT and CDR2 is FQNNGV. The CDR3 DNA is TGTGCCAGCAGTCCAGCATCAGGGTTTCAAAAACTGTTTTTT. The encoded protein is CASSPASGFQKLFF.

This chain uses TRBV29-1 with TRBJ2-3; TRBD2 is a possible D gene (5 bases). Trimming pared 7 bases from V and 4 bases from J, leaving 6 bases between. The CDR3 contains 10 residues. Germline V gene sequence: CDR1 SQVTM, CDR2 ANQGSEA. The CDR3 DNA is TGCAGCGGAGGGCCAGATACGCAGTATTTT. This translates into CSGGPDTQYF.

This chain joins TRBV23-1 and TRBJ1-2, with 7 positions matching TRBD1. TRBV23-1 is an ORF for which the function is uncertain. The CDR3 runs 15 residues. With V trimmed by 1 base and J by 4 bases, 6 bases remained unmatched. In nucleotides, the CDR3 is TGCGCCAGCAGTCAATATCCAGGGGGAAGCTATGGCTACACCTTC. Amino acids: CASSQYPGGSYGYTF.

V is TRBV5-1 and J is TRBJ2-7; a weak D match, TRBD1 (6 bases). Trimming removed 5 bases from V and 2 bases from J, with 14 bases in between. The CDR3 loop spans 14 amino acids. Germline V gene data show CDR1 as SGHRS and CDR2 as YFSETQ. The CDR3 sequence: CASSVQGTPYEQYF. CDR3 DNA sequence: TGCGCCAGCAGTGTACAGGGTACCCCCTACGAGCAGTACTTC.

The genes are TRBV7-8 and TRBJ1-1, with D unresolved. CDR1 is SGHVS, CDR2 FQNEAQ, per germline. V was shortened by 5 bases and J by 7 bases, with 8 bases between the two germline ends. The CDR3 is 11 residues long. In DNA, the CDR3 is TGTGCCAGCAGCGAGCGGCTTGAAGCTTTCTTT. Protein: CASSERLEAFF.

The J gene is TRBJ2-5, the V gene TRBV11-2; 8 nucleotides line up with TRBD2. With V trimmed by 4 bases and J by 5 bases, 9 bases remained unmatched. The CDR3 loop spans 15 amino acids. CDR1 is SGHAT and CDR2 is FQNNGV in the germline V gene. CDR3 bases: TGTGCCAGCAGCTCGGACGGGAGGGCTATTGAGACCCAGTACTTC. It codes for CASSSDGRAIETQYF.

The chain has TRBV5-5 and TRBJ2-1; 9 nucleotides align to TRBD2. Germline loops: CDR1 SGHKS, CDR2 YYEKEE (reference sequence). The V and J ends lost 9 bases and 9 bases, in that order; junction bases with no gene match: 16. The CDR3 covers 15 residues. DNA for the CDR3: TGTGCCACCTCTCTGTTGGCGGGAGGGCCGGGTGAGCAGTTCTTC. Translated, it gives CATSLLAGGPGEQFF. The entire variable domain, with the rest obtained from reference TRBV5-5 and TRBJ2-1, is as follows: DAGVTQSPTHLIKTRGQQVTLRCSPISGHKSVSWYQQVLGQGPQFIFQYYEKEERGRGNFPDRFSARQFPNYSSELNVNALLLGDSALYLCATSLLAGGPGEQFFGPGTRLTVL.

The CDR3 loop is CASSERELAGVWEQFF. The DNA for the CDR3 is TGCGCCAGCAGTGAGAGGGAGCTAGCGGGAGTTTGGGAGCAGTTCTTC. The chain has TRBV10-1 and TRBJ2-1; 10 bases are shared with TRBD2. The CDR3 has 16 residues. The V gene end was trimmed by 2 bases and the J gene end by 10 bases; junction bases not matched to a gene: 11. Germline values: CDR1 WNHNN, CDR2 SYGVQD (reference sequence).

The V and J genes are TRBV9 and TRBJ2-3, with 7 bases that match TRBD2. The CDR3 contains 15 residues. The germline V gene has CDR1 SGDLS and CDR2 YYNGEE. V shed 3 bases, J shed 5 bases, and the junction held 9 bases outside the gene matches. The CDR3 protein is CASSAGPSSGDTQYF. The CDR3 DNA is TGTGCCAGCAGCGCCGGCCCCTCTAGCGGAGATACGCAGTATTTT.

The chain couples TRBV21-1 to TRBJ1-3. TRBV21-1 is annotated as a pseudogene. This CDR3 is 14 amino acids long. For the CDR3, the DNA is TGTGCCAGCCCCTGGGGGGGACCGGAAAACACCATATATTTT. Translating it yields CASPWGGPENTIYF.

The chain uses TRBV4-2 and TRBJ2-7; 11 bases agree with TRBD1. CDR3 size: 14 residues. V was pared by 3 bases and J by 5 bases, with 3 bases of the junction left unmatched. CDR1 and CDR2 (germline): LGHNA, YNFKEQ. The CDR3 nucleotides are TGTGCCAGCAGCCAGTGGACAGGGGGCGACGAGCAGTACTTC. As protein: CASSQWTGGDEQYF.

This chain links TRBV5-4 with TRBJ2-3; 8 bases align to TRBD1. Germline CDR1 reads SGHNT; CDR2 reads YYREEE (reference sequence). Unmatched junction bases numbered 9, after V lost 3 bases and J lost 0 bases. This CDR3 comprises 17 residues. The CDR3 loop reads CASSSNTGGLSTDTQYF. The CDR3 coding sequence is TGTGCCAGCAGCTCGAATACAGGGGGACTTAGCACAGATACGCAGTATTTT.

V and J are TRBV5-1 and TRBJ2-7; 9 bases align to TRBD1. CDR3 length: 15 residues. After removal of 0 bases from V and 5 bases from J, the junction contained 6 bases not matched to a gene. Germline V lookup: CDR1 SGHRS, CDR2 YFSETQ. The CDR3 spells CASSLEAQGADEQYF. The CDR3 DNA reads TGCGCCAGCAGCTTGGAGGCACAGGGGGCCGACGAGCAGTACTTC.

This clone has just a few counts. The chain employs TRBV19 and TRBJ1-5; D call uncertain. V lost 1 base, J lost 0 bases, and 10 bases lay in between. CDR1 is LNHDA, CDR2 SQIVND, per germline (reference sequence). The length of the CDR3 is 16 residues. As DNA, the CDR3 is TGTGCCAGTAGTATAGGTTCGTTTTATAGCAATCAGCCCCAGCATTTT. As protein: CASSIGSFYSNQPQHF.